This TCR beta chain was recovered during a study of blood T cells in healthy people across ages. A second PCR of 7 to 11 cycles used a sample-barcoded 5' primer and a J-beta primer mix. TCRdb reprocessed the 5' RACE reads with MiXCR, giving one entry per CDR3 protein. In the table there are around 700,000 distinct CDR3 sequences, about 25% of which are singletons. Study-wide findings and caveats: Because donor CMV status was unknown, expanded clonotype changes were possibly confounded. In long-lived donors, naive CD4+ cell counts and diversity exceeded those of aged donors.

For this clonotype: Its antigen is unidentified.

Per-sample PBMC isolation yielded at least 6.5 million cells. Deletions cut 5 bases from V and 3 bases from J, with 7 bases between. The CDR3 loop spans 12 amino acids. In germline, CDR1 is MNHEY, CDR2 SVGAGI. The sample was also reused in another study, on T cells of mothers and their children. That source adds: Six or seven children and their three healthy Caucasian mothers were the donors.

The J gene is TRBJ1-1, the V gene TRBV6-5; no definite D call. The sample taken for sequencing was blood. The sequence was obtained from a boy younger than 18 in good health. CDR3 protein: CASSTSYTEAFF. CDR3 DNA sequence: TGTGCCAGCAGTACCTCGTACACTGAAGCTTTCTTT.